This TCR beta chain was identified in a study of blood T cells in healthy people across ages. Study findings and constraints: The study found more naive CD4+ cells and higher diversity in long-lived than aged donors. Researchers said unsorted PBMCs prevented a conclusive naive versus antigen-experienced comparison.

Through a sample-barcoded 5' primer and a J-beta primer mix, a second PCR was run for roughly 7 to 12 cycles. With 12 random nucleotides, a template-switch adaptor tagged each individual cDNA molecule. TCRdb reanalysed the 5' RACE reads using MiXCR and keeps one entry per CDR3 protein. This table holds roughly 560,000 distinct CDR3 sequences, approximately 25% found once. The CDR3 runs 18 residues. A word on this clonotype: Its target is not known.

These data also featured in a second study, about T cells of mothers and their children. That paper notes: For the second PCR, the M1S primer put in sample barcodes and 2-4 random nucleotides.

The receptor's source is a boy younger than 18 in good health. V usage is TRBV21-1 and J usage is TRBJ2-4. TRBV21-1 corresponds to a pseudogene. Material: blood. DNA of the CDR3: TGTGCCAGCAGCAAAGCGAACCCAGGCCGAGAGTCCAAAAACATTCAGTACTTC. This gives the protein CASSKANPGRESKNIQYF.